The subject of this entry is one T cell receptor beta chain. Its antigen is as yet unknown. Patients were ruled out by autoimmune disease history or systemic immunosuppression. This CDR3 is built from 10 residues. Deletions cut 3 bases from V and 11 bases from J, with 5 bases between. Per germline, CDR1 SGHRS and CDR2 YFSETQ. This sample was taken from a study of OX40 agonist ivuxolimab in advanced cancers. Across the study: Allowance was made for prior anti-PD-1, anti-PD-L1 or anti-CTLA-4 therapy, and roughly 40% had some. Study results and limitations: Several nonresponders also turned out to have low normalized T-cell clonal expansion. CD8+ T cells were the subset that, on average, had more expanded clones than CD4+.

The method was immunoSEQ multiplex PCR; TCRdb's version includes in-frame clones alone and lacks a portion of them. The sample has about 59,000 clones, approximately 87% seen once; the top ten hold roughly 1.9%. The sample here was CD4+ or CD8+ T cells sorted from blood, taken in a trial of the OX40 agonist ivuxolimab. The clonotype originates from an adult with an advanced solid tumor such as melanoma, head and neck, liver or kidney cancer. J is TRBJ1-4 and V is TRBV5-1; D is ambiguous. The CDR3 sequence: CASSSGKLFF. CDR3 in DNA: TGCGCCAGCAGCTCGGGGAAACTGTTTTTT.